This TCR beta chain was sequenced during a study of response to subunit inactivated influenza vaccine. Trimming removed 4 bases at V and 0 bases at J, with 13 bases between. Germline V gene sequence: CDR1 SGHRS, CDR2 YFSETQ. The CDR3 extends over 15 amino acids. TCRdb fed the RT-PCR reads into MiXCR, producing one record per CDR3 protein. There are under 850,000 distinct CDR3 sequences in the sample; around 20% occur only once, and 11% lies in the top ten. Worth noting for this clonotype: Its target is not known.

Study-wide findings and caveats: It was suggested by the authors that few new T cells are recruited by each seasonal influenza vaccination.

The sequences come from PBMCs from blood, collected more than 4 days after vaccination. The receptor was derived from a man aged 50 to 59 who received an inactivated influenza vaccine. The V and J genes are TRBV5-1 and TRBJ1-1; a weak D match, TRBD1 (6 bases). CDR3 bases: TGCGCCAGCAGCCGCTCCGAGGGGGTGAACACTGAAGCTTTCTTT. It yields the protein CASSRSEGVNTEAFF.